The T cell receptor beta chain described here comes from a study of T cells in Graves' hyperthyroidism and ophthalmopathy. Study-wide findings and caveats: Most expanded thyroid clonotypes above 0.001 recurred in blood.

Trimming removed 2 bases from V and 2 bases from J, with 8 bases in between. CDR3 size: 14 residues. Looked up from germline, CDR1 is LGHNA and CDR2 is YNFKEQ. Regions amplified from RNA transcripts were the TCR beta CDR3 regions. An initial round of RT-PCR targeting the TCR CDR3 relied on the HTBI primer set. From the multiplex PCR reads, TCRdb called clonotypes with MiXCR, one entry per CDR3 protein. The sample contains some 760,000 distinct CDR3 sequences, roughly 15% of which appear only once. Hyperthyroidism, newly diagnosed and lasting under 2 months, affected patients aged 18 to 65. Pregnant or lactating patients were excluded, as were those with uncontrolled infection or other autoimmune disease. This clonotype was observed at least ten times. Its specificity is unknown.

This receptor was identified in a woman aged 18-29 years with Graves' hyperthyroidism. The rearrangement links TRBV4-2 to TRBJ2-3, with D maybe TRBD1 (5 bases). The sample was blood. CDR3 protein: CASSQTGPTDTQYF. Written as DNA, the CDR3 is TGTGCCAGCAGCCAAACAGGTCCCACAGATACGCAGTATTTT.